One and the same sample provided the 12 T cell receptor beta chains below, sequenced in a study of T cell clonality in common variable immunodeficiency. Findings and limits, study-wide: In common variable immunodeficiency, TCR beta chains reportedly carried fewer deletions and N-nucleotide insertions.

Antigen specificity for these receptors is unknown. Measured with immunoSEQ multiplex PCR; TCRdb has only the in-frame clones, and not every one. The specimen has over 5,500 clones, none found just once. The sequenced sample consisted of peripheral blood mononuclear cells. Receptor source: a human donor with common variable immunodeficiency.

By share of the sample, this clone is medium-sized. The read falls 3 residues short of the CDR3 end, and the missing part is taken from the germline J gene. The chain combines TRBV24-1 with TRBJ2-5, with a tentative D call TRBD1 (5 bases). V was clipped by 2 bases and J by 4 bases, with 16 bases between them. The germline V gene has CDR1 KGHDR and CDR2 SFDVKD. The CDR3 has 16 amino acids. CDR3 sequence: CATSDSRVTERETQYF. CDR3 bases read: TGTGCCACCAGTGATTCCAGGGTGACAGAGAGAGAGACC.

Turning to this clone: The read ends 3 residues before the CDR3 terminus; that terminus is restored from the germline J gene. The chain combines TRBV18 with TRBJ1-2; weak D call: TRBD1 (5 bases). This CDR3 has 15 residues. Germline V gene lookup returns CDR1 KGHSH and CDR2 LQKENI. V lost 2 bases, J lost 4 bases, and 14 bases lay in between. The sequenced part of the CDR3 DNA is TGTGCCAGCTCACCAACCCAGGGCGACGTCTATGGC. This translates into CASSPTQGDVYG. The full CDR3 protein reads CASSPTQGDVYGYTF.

This clone was picked up a small number of times. The read ends 3 residues before the CDR3 terminus; that terminus is restored from the germline J gene. The chain couples TRBV5-6 to TRBJ2-7; D assignment may be TRBD1 or TRBD2 (5 bases each). The CDR3 covers 15 residues. V lost 4 bases and J lost 6, with 20 bases in between. The V gene's germline CDR1 is SGHDT and CDR2 YYEEEE. The CDR3: CASSPPKEAGREQYF. CDR3 DNA, as far as it was read: TGTGCCAGCAGCCCTCCGAAGGAGGCAGGGCGCGAG.

This clone was detected ten times or more. The CDR3 end is not reached by the read, which stops 3 residues before it; the germline J gene fills it in. V and J are TRBV6-1 and TRBJ2-5; D is possibly TRBD1 (5 bases). The CDR3 totals 14 residues. Germline V lookup: CDR1 MNHNS, CDR2 SASEGT. Between the trimmed V and J ends, which lost 3 bases and 1 base, there was a span of 9 bases. CDR3 sequence: CASSDIGVQETQYF. The CDR3 bases that were read are TGTGCCAGCAGTGACATAGGGGTCCAAGAGACC.

On this clone itself: Mismatch with germline at one junction end may stem from a read error. The read terminates 3 residues before the CDR3 end, so the remaining end is supplied by the germline J gene. V and J are TRBV7-7 and TRBJ2-5; D gene uncertain. The CDR3 is made up of 16 amino acids. CDR1 SSHAT and CDR2 FNYEAQ come from the germline V gene (reference sequence). The chain's CDR3 is CASSLAERLPWETQYF. The CDR3 bases that were read are TGTGCTAGCAGCTTAGCAGAGCGCCTGCCCTGGGAGACC.

This clone was observed at least ten times. The read terminates 3 residues ahead of where the CDR3 ends, so the germline J gene completes it. The V and J genes are TRBV20-1 and TRBJ2-5; D gene uncertain. CDR1 is DFQATT and CDR2 is SNEGSKA in the germline V gene (reference sequence). This CDR3 has 12 amino acids. The V end lost 6 bases, the J end lost 5 bases, and 13 bases lay between the germline ends. CDR3 region: CSAKGVSETQYF. The sequenced CDR3 bases are TGCAGTGCCAAGGGCGTTTCGGAGACC.

Only a few counts were recorded for this clone. The read stops 3 residues short of the end of the CDR3; the missing end is completed from the germline J gene. The chain carries TRBV6-2 or TRBV6-3 and TRBJ2-7; D is perhaps TRBD2 (5 bases). The germline V gene has CDR1 MNHEY and CDR2 SVGEGT. The CDR3 consists of 13 residues. The V and J ends lost 6 bases and 6 bases respectively, with 15 bases between them. The CDR3 protein is CASRTLDAVEQYF. CDR3 bases read: TGTGCCAGCAGAACACTAGATGCAGTCGAG.

This clone was counted only a few times. The read finishes 3 residues shy of the CDR3 end, and the germline J gene is used to complete it. The chain couples TRBV18 to TRBJ2-4; possible D gene TRBD2, 5 bases. Germline CDR1 is KGHSH and CDR2 is LQKENI. Trimming stripped 4 bases from V and 0 bases from J, with 16 bases between. CDR3 length: 17 residues. Incomplete CDR3 DNA: TGTGCCAGCTCACAAAAACGGAGGCGCGGAGCCAAAAACATT. It translates to CASSQKRRRGAKNI. The whole CDR3 protein is CASSQKRRRGAKNIQYF.

On this clone itself: The read ends 3 residues early relative to the CDR3; the germline J gene fills the gap. J is TRBJ2-2 and V is TRBV7-6, with 16 bases fitting TRBD2. With 5 bases clipped from V and 6 bases from J, the junction kept 9 bases outside the gene matches. The CDR3 has 18 residues. Per the germline V gene, CDR1 is SGHVS and CDR2 is FNYEAQ. CDR3 bases read: TGTGCCAGCAGCCCATCGGGACTAGCGGGAGGGCGACCCGGGGAG. Translated: CASSPSGLAGGRPGE. The entire CDR3 sequence reads CASSPSGLAGGRPGELFF.

By proportion, this clone is medium-sized. The sequenced part of the CDR3 DNA is TGCGCCAGCAGCGAGGGACAGAGGAATTCACCC. This sequence encodes CASSEGQRNSP. The complete CDR3 sequence is CASSEGQRNSPLHF. The rearrangement uses TRBV5-1 and TRBJ1-6; TRBD1 matches at 7 bases. The CDR3 extends 3 residues past the end of the read, so its final part is completed from the germline J gene. CDR1 and CDR2 from the germline V gene are SGHRS and YFSETQ. The CDR3 length is 14 residues. The V segment lost 4 bases and the J segment 7 bases; nucleotides outside the gene matches: 5.

About this clone itself: The observed sequence ends 3 residues before the CDR3 terminus, with the missing tail filled in from the germline J gene. The rearrangement links TRBV19 to TRBJ2-2, with 9 bases lining up with TRBD1. The CDR3 has 16 amino acids. The V and J ends lost 5 bases and 5 bases, in that order; junction bases with no gene match: 9. From germline, CDR1 is LNHDA and CDR2 SQIVND (reference sequence). The CDR3 sequence: CASSGPGQGGTGELFF. The sequenced part of the CDR3 DNA is TGTGCCAGTAGTGGCCCGGGACAGGGTGGAACCGGGGAG.

This clone was recorded at least ten times. The CDR3 end lies 3 residues beyond the end of the read and is filled in from the germline J gene. This sequence joins TRBV6-1 and TRBJ1-5; TRBD1 might be the D (6 bases). Per germline, CDR1 MNHNS and CDR2 SASEGT. Trimming left V 4 bases short and J 6 bases short, with 10 bases between. This CDR3 is built from 13 residues. CDR3 protein: CASSAGGVQPQHF. The CDR3 bases that were read are TGTGCCAGCAGTGCGGGGGGCGTTCAGCCC.